The 6 T cell receptor beta chains below all came from one sample that was sequenced in a study of blood T cell repertoires in COVID-19. The protocol was immunoSEQ multiplex PCR, while the TCRdb copy is restricted to in-frame clones and leaves out a portion. This table has about 100,000 clones, around 84% appearing once. The sequencing sample was made of peripheral blood. These receptors came from a man aged 65 to 79 with active or convalescent COVID-19.

This clone was picked up one time. The chain has TRBV12-5 and TRBJ2-3; TRBD2 is a possible D gene (6 bases). CDR1 and CDR2 (germline): LGHNT, FRNRAP. V was pared by 2 bases and J by 5 bases, with 14 bases between. The CDR3 loop spans 15 amino acids. DNA of the CDR3: TGTGCTAGTGGTTTGACCGGGACTCCTCAAGATACGCAGTATTTT. Amino acid sequence: CASGLTGTPQDTQYF. The full variable domain, with the rest looked up from reference TRBV12-5 and TRBJ2-3, is DARVTQTPRHKVTEMGQEVTMRCQPILGHNTVFWYRQTMMQGLELLAYFRNRAPLDDSGMPKDRFSAEMPDATLATLKIQPSEPRDSAVYFCASGLTGTPQDTQYFGPGTRLTVL.

J is TRBJ1-6 and V is TRBV2; D gene ambiguous. There are 11 residues in the CDR3. From germline, CDR1 is SNHLY and CDR2 FYNNEI. The V and J ends lost 6 bases and 10 bases respectively, with 7 bases between them. CDR3 residues: CASRAWSPLHF. CDR3 coding DNA: TGTGCCAGCAGGGCTTGGTCACCCCTCCACTTT.

The chain recombines TRBV27 with TRBJ1-4, with D perhaps TRBD1 (5 bases). V lost 4 bases, J lost 10 bases, and 16 bases lay in between. This CDR3 comprises 14 residues. Per germline, CDR1 MNHEY and CDR2 SMNVEV (reference sequence). CDR3 loop: CASSSWGGLGKLFF. CDR3 bases: TGTGCCAGCAGTTCCTGGGGGGGGTTAGGAAAACTGTTTTTT.

The chain combines TRBV11-2 with TRBJ1-4; D not resolved. The CDR3 is 14 residues long. Trimming took 4 bases from V and 7 from J, leaving 13 bases between them. The germline CDR1 and CDR2 sequences are SGHAT and FQNNGV. CDR3 coding DNA: TGTGCCAGCAGCTCCCTCATAGGGAGTGAAAAACTGTTTTTT. This encodes CASSSLIGSEKLFF.

The CDR3 nucleotides are TGTGCCACCAGCAGAGATCGGAGGGGCAATCAGCCCCAGCATTTT. This encodes CATSRDRRGNQPQHF. V gene TRBV15 combines with J gene TRBJ1-5, with D uncertain. The CDR3 spans 15 residues. The V and J ends lost 0 bases and 2 bases respectively, with 8 bases between them. The V gene's germline CDR1 is LNHNV and CDR2 YYDKDF (reference sequence).

The chain combines TRBV28 with TRBJ1-1; 8 nucleotides line up with TRBD1. The germline V gene encodes CDR1 MDHEN and CDR2 SYDVKM. J lost 5 bases, V lost 2 bases, and 4 bases had no gene match. This CDR3 contains 14 residues. DNA of the CDR3: TGTGCCAGCAGTTTACCGGGACAGGCAACTGAAGCTTTCTTT. Amino acid sequence: CASSLPGQATEAFF.